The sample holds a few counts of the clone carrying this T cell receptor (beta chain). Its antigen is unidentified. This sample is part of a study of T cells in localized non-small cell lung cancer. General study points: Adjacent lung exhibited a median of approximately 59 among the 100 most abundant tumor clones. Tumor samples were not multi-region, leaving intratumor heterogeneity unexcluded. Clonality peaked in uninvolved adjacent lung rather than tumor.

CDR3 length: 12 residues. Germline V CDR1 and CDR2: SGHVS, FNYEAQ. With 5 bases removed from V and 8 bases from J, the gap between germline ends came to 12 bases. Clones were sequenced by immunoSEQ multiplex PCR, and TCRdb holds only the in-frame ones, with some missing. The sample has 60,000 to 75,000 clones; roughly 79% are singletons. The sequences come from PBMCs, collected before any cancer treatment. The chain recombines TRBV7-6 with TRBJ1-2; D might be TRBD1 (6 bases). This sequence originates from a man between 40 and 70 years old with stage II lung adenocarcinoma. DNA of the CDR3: TGTGCCAGCAGCACCACAGGGTACGGCTACACCTTC. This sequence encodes CASSTTGYGYTF.